This is a list of T cell receptor beta chains from one sample in a study of cytomegalovirus exposure and HLA in healthy donors. TCRdb's table, derived via immunoSEQ multiplex PCR, lists solely in-frame clones and lacks some. The data contain 100,000 to 150,000 clones, 65% to 85% of them singletons. The sequencing input was PBMCs. The origin of the receptors is a boy between 10 and 17 years old in good health and CMV-seronegative. Each CDR3 is given with its conserved first and last residue. A D gene is named only where the DNA matches it firmly. Clone size is shown for a subset of rows, as once, few, many or a class of expanded clone.

TRBD1	TRBV5-1	.	TRBJ2-7	CASRYRDSSYEQYF	TGCGCCAGCAGATACCGGGACAGCTCCTACGAGCAGTACTTC
TRBD1	TRBV27	.	TRBJ2-7	CASMHKTGLYEQYF	TGTGCCAGCATGCATAAGACAGGGTTATACGAGCAGTACTTC
TRBD1	TRBV30	.	TRBJ1-2	CAWSAGTQGLGYGYTF	TGTGCCTGGAGTGCAGGGACACAGGGGCTGGGCTATGGCTACACCTTC
.	TRBV4-3	.	TRBJ1-1	CASSPGGVQNTEAFF	TGCGCCAGCAGCCCCGGGGGGGTACAGAACACTGAAGCTTTCTTT
TRBD1	TRBV30	.	TRBJ2-4	CAWSGDRGDIQYF	TGTGCCTGGAGTGGGGACAGGGGCGACATTCAGTACTTC
TRBD2	TRBV19	.	TRBJ2-1	CASRREVVDEQFF	TGTGCCAGTAGACGGGAGGTGGTGGATGAGCAGTTCTTC
TRBD2	TRBV19	.	TRBJ2-3	CASSPIAGVFTDTQYF	TGTGCCAGTAGTCCCATTGCGGGAGTGTTCACAGATACGCAGTATTTT
TRBD1	TRBV4-3	few	TRBJ1-1	CASSQENRGQTEAFF	TGCGCCAGCAGCCAAGAAAACAGGGGGCAAACTGAAGCTTTCTTT
TRBD1	TRBV29-1	.	TRBJ2-1	CSVSGGQGMGYNEQFF	TGCAGCGTCTCGGGGGGACAGGGGATGGGATACAATGAGCAGTTCTTC
TRBD2	TRBV11-3	.	TRBJ2-1	CASSLRAPGGTNEQFF	TGTGCCAGCAGCCTCAGGGCTCCGGGAGGCACAAATGAGCAGTTCTTC
TRBD2	TRBV29-1	.	TRBJ2-7	CSGGLAGEGEQYF	TGCAGCGGGGGACTAGCGGGAGAGGGCGAGCAGTACTTC
.	TRBV30	.	TRBJ2-7	CAWSVGEDEQYF	TGTGCCTGGAGTGTAGGGGAGGATGAGCAGTACTTC
TRBD1	TRBV10-3	.	TRBJ1-2	CAISQDRAAYYGYTF	TGTGCCATCAGTCAGGACAGGGCTGCTTACTATGGCTACACCTTC
TRBD2	TRBV5-5	.	TRBJ2-7	CASSLAVAGEGYEQYF	TGTGCCAGCAGCTTGGCCGTAGCGGGAGAAGGATACGAGCAGTACTTC
TRBD1	TRBV10-2	.	TRBJ1-1	CASTGGTMNTEAFF	TGCGCCAGCACAGGGGGCACTATGAACACTGAAGCTTTCTTT
.	TRBV2	.	TRBJ2-6	CASDEVGGSGANVLTF	TGCGCCAGCGACGAGGTTGGGGGGTCTGGGGCCAACGTCCTGACTTTC
.	TRBV5-1	.	TRBJ2-2	CASSLVGGHYTGELFF	TGCGCCAGCAGCTTGGTCGGGGGGCACTACACCGGGGAGCTGTTTTTT
TRBD2	TRBV10-3	.	TRBJ2-1	CAISVRRVSGVYNEQFF	TGTGCCATCAGTGTAAGGAGGGTTAGCGGGGTTTACAATGAGCAGTTCTTC
TRBD1	TRBV30	once	TRBJ1-1	CAWSYRGLSTEAFF	TGTGCCTGGAGTTACAGGGGCTTAAGCACTGAAGCTTTCTTT
TRBD2	TRBV11-2	once	TRBJ2-7	CASSQPGLAGPSCHF	TGTGCCAGCAGCCAGCCGGGACTAGCGGGACCCAGTTGCCACTTC
TRBD2	TRBV11-2	.	TRBJ2-1	CASSLASASGIAEQFF	TGTGCCAGCAGCTTAGCTTCGGCTAGCGGGATCGCTGAGCAGTTCTTC
.	TRBV19	.	TRBJ2-6	CASSIPWLSGANVLTF	TGTGCCAGTAGTATTCCTTGGCTGTCTGGGGCCAACGTCCTGACTTTC
TRBD1	TRBV7-6	.	TRBJ2-2	CASSARTGDPNTGELFF	TGTGCCAGCAGCGCACGGACAGGGGATCCGAACACCGGGGAGCTGTTTTTT
.	TRBV2	.	TRBJ1-5	CASSERNQPQHF	TGTGCCAGCAGTGAGCGGAATCAGCCCCAGCATTTT
TRBD1	TRBV2	.	TRBJ2-1	CASSENRGSYNEQFF	TGTGCCAGCAGTGAAAACAGGGGATCCTACAATGAGCAGTTCTTC
TRBD2	TRBV6-5	.	TRBJ2-7	CASRYSSGYEQYF	TGTGCCAGCAGATACTCTAGCGGCTACGAGCAGTACTTC
.	TRBV29-1	.	TRBJ2-7	CSVLGQKSSYEQYF	TGCAGCGTTTTGGGGCAGAAAAGCTCCTACGAGCAGTACTTC
TRBD1	TRBV30	.	TRBJ2-7	CAWSIGGTGSYEQYF	TGTGCCTGGAGTATAGGAGGGACAGGGAGCTACGAGCAGTACTTC
TRBD1	TRBV5-1	.	TRBJ2-7	CASSLGPDRETYEQYF	TGCGCCAGCAGCTTGGGCCCGGACAGGGAAACTTACGAGCAGTACTTC
TRBD1	TRBV5-1	once	TRBJ2-5	CASSLVGQGWYQETQYF	TGCGCCAGCAGCTTGGTAGGACAGGGATGGTACCAAGAGACCCAGTACTTC
TRBD1	TRBV30	.	TRBJ2-5	CAWKRTGGLETQYF	TGTGCCTGGAAGAGGACAGGGGGCTTGGAGACCCAGTACTTC
TRBD2	TRBV27	.	TRBJ2-1	CASSLYYSGRSYNEQFF	TGTGCCAGCAGTTTATATTACAGCGGGAGATCATACAATGAGCAGTTCTTC
TRBD1	TRBV9	few	TRBJ1-2	CASNRGNGYTF	TGTGCCAGCAACAGGGGGAACGGCTACACCTTC
.	TRBV5-5	.	TRBJ2-1	CASSWEVGNEQFF	TGTGCCAGCAGCTGGGAGGTGGGGAATGAGCAGTTCTTC
.	TRBV14	.	TRBJ2-3	CASSQGPTRSTDTQYF	TGTGCCAGCAGCCAAGGGCCGACTAGAAGCACAGATACGCAGTATTTT
TRBD2	TRBV11-2	once	TRBJ2-7	CASSSARVAGFYEQYF	TGTGCCAGCAGCTCCGCCCGAGTAGCGGGGTTCTACGAGCAGTACTTC
TRBD1	TRBV2	.	TRBJ1-2	CASRHRDRGPALEYGYTF	TGTGCCAGCAGGCACAGGGACAGGGGCCCGGCCCTGGAATATGGCTACACCTTC
TRBD2	TRBV19	.	TRBJ2-1	CASSITSASSYNEQFF	TGTGCCAGTAGTATAACTAGCGCGAGCTCCTACAATGAGCAGTTCTTC
TRBD2	TRBV27	.	TRBJ2-7	CASSPGLDLRGQYF	TGTGCCAGCAGTCCGGGACTAGATCTACGAGGGCAGTACTTC
.	TRBV6-1	.	TRBJ2-7	CASRRGREQYF	TGTGCCAGCAGGCGGGGGCGCGAGCAGTACTTC
.	TRBV28	.	TRBJ1-2	CASSLEINYGYTF	TGTGCCAGCAGTTTGGAGATTAACTATGGCTACACCTTC
TRBD1	TRBV18	.	TRBJ1-1	CASSSGTGAVAFF	TGTGCCAGCTCTTCCGGGACAGGGGCAGTCGCTTTCTTT
.	TRBV4-2	.	TRBJ1-3	CASSRLPGEDASPGNTIYF	TGTGCCAGCAGCCGCCTGCCCGGGGAAGACGCTTCCCCTGGAAACACCATATATTTT
.	TRBV2	.	TRBJ2-6	CAGGYSGANVLTF	TGTGCGGGGGGTTACTCTGGGGCCAACGTCCTGACTTTC
TRBD1	TRBV27	.	TRBJ2-1	CASSLAPGQVYNEQFF	TGTGCCAGCAGTTTAGCTCCGGGACAGGTTTACAATGAGCAGTTCTTC
.	TRBV9	.	TRBJ2-7	CASSVVSGGDEQYF	TGTGCCAGCAGCGTAGTGTCGGGCGGGGACGAGCAGTACTTC
TRBD1	TRBV4-1	.	TRBJ2-2	CASSQGTGPNTGELFF	TGCGCCAGCAGTCAAGGGACAGGGCCGAACACCGGGGAGCTGTTTTTT
.	TRBV30	.	TRBJ1-3	CAWREDNSGNTIYF	TGTGCCTGGAGAGAAGACAATTCTGGAAACACCATATATTTT
.	TRBV2	.	TRBJ2-3	CASSLRDNSGPKQYF	TGTGCCAGCAGCCTCCGGGACAACTCGGGTCCAAAGCAGTATTTT
TRBD1	TRBV13	.	TRBJ2-6	CASSLGTGVSGANVLTF	TGTGCCAGCAGCTTAGGGACAGGGGTATCGGGGGCCAACGTCCTGACTTTC
TRBD2	TRBV30	.	TRBJ2-3	CACPRLAGAWDTDTQYF	TGTGCCTGTCCCCGGCTAGCGGGAGCTTGGGACACAGATACGCAGTATTTT
TRBD2	TRBV5-4	once	TRBJ2-1	CASSTTRERGNNEQFF	TGTGCCAGCAGCACTACGCGAGAGCGGGGGAACAATGAGCAGTTCTTC
.	TRBV14	.	TRBJ2-2	CASSPRAAGELFF	TGTGCCAGCAGTCCGCGAGCGGCCGGGGAGCTGTTTTTT
TRBD1	TRBV30	.	TRBJ1-2	CASEQGAYGYTF	TGTGCCTCCGAACAGGGGGCCTATGGCTACACCTTC